This TCR beta chain is drawn from a study of T-cell memory formation after mild COVID-19. Study as a whole: Largely donor-specific sequence clusters came from a couple of donors.

Germline loops: CDR1 SNHLY, CDR2 FYNNEI. The V end lost 6 bases, the J end lost 10 bases, and 13 bases lay between the germline ends. The CDR3 sequence is 12 residues long. Study findings and constraints: Researchers found some responding clones in pre-infection memory, a sign that cross-reactive memory joined. The CD4+ clones that contracted clustered mainly within CM and EM, and the CD8+ clones concentrated in EMRA. Day 15 to 85 contractors were CD4/CD8 balanced; later expanders leaned CD4+.

Using its own MiXCR run on the 5' RACE reads, TCRdb lists one record per CDR3 protein. The sample includes 200,000 to 250,000 distinct CDR3 sequences, just over 15% seen only once; the top ten take 2.1%. On this clonotype itself: Its antigen is not identified.

The sample was PBMCs or a T cell subset sorted from them (not recorded which). The sequence derives from an adult woman who had mild COVID-19 (a few samples of this study predate the infection). Cell type and time point are not known. The chain is built from TRBV2 and TRBJ2-1, with D tentatively TRBD2 (5 bases). The CDR3 bases are TGTGCCAGCAGCGGACTGGTTAAAGAGCAGTTCTTC. It translates to CASSGLVKEQFF.